This TCR beta chain was sequenced during a study of human T cells and chemical hapten exposure. This CDR3 is built from 15 residues. Losses at the gene ends were 10 bases for V and 2 bases for J; bases not matched to a gene: 11. In germline, CDR1 is SEHNR, CDR2 FQNEAQ (reference sequence). This clonotype came up many times. Its antigen is undetermined. Study-level points and caveats: Expanded TCRs made up significantly more big CDR3 similarity clusters than controls did.

Via MiXCR, TCRdb re-called the RACE reads, giving one row per CDR3 protein. This sample has 95,000 to 100,000 distinct CDR3 sequences; 10% to 13% occur once, and the top ten carry approximately 3.1%. Time point indicated: pre-sensitization, week 0. Treatment specified: therapeutic diphenylcyclopropenone sensitization with weekly scalp DPC. The specimen was whole blood, collected in connection with sensitization to the hapten diphenylcyclopropenone (DPC). The sequence came from a woman in her sixties or seventies with alopecia areata. Some clones in this sample may be carry-over from other donors' samples. V gene TRBV7-9 combines with J gene TRBJ2-7; 10 bases map to TRBD2. CDR3 sequence reads: CATTPRSGGAYEQYF. CDR3 nucleotide sequence: TGTGCCACCACACCCAGGAGCGGGGGGGCCTACGAGCAGTACTTC. Based on the CDR3 plus reference TRBV7-9 and TRBJ2-7, the full variable domain is DTGVSQNPRHKITKRGQNVTFRCDPISEHNRLYWYRQTLGQGPEFLTYFQNEAQLEKSRLLSDRFSAERPKGSFSTLEIQRTEQGDSAMYLCATTPRSGGAYEQYFGPGTRLTVT.